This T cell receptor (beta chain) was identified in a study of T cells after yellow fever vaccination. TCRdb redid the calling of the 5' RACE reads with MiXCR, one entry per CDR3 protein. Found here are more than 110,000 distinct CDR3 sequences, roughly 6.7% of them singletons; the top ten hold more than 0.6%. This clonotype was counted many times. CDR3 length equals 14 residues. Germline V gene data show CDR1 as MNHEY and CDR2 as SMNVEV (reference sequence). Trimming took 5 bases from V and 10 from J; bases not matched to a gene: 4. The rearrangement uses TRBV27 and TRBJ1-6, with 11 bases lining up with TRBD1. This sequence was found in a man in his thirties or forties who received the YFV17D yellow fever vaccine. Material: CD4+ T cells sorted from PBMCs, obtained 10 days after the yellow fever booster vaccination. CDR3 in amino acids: CASSADRGQSPLHF. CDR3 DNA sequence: TGTGCCAGCAGTGCGGACAGGGGGCAATCACCCCTCCACTTT.